These T cell receptor beta chains were read from a single sample in a study of shared clonotypes between healthy human individuals. Data came from immunoSEQ multiplex PCR; TCRdb stores just in-frame clones and leaves some out. The sample has about a million clones, more than 60% seen once; the top ten hold approximately 1.5%. The specimen sequenced was memory CD4+ T cells sorted from blood. The receptors derive from a man between 18 and 29 years old in good health. Each CDR3 is given with its conserved first and last residue. The D gene is left open where the match is weak. Size tells how often a clone was seen (once, few, many) or the class of an expanded clone, and some rows leave it out.

v_gene	j_gene	d_gene	abundance	CDR3aa	CDR3nt
TRBV14	TRBJ1-4	.	.	CASSQDWGASEKLFF	TGTGCCAGCAGCCAAGATTGGGGGGCCTCTGAAAAACTGTTTTTT
TRBV6-5	TRBJ1-5	.	once	CASSTHMSNQPQHF	TGTGCCAGCAGTACACACATGAGCAATCAGCCCCAGCATTTT
TRBV5-1	TRBJ2-1	.	once	CASRTTSSSYNEQFF	TGCGCCAGCAGAACGACGTCAAGCTCCTACAATGAGCAGTTCTTC
TRBV7-9	TRBJ2-2	TRBD2	.	CASSSRSPSGMNTGELFF	TGTGCCAGCAGCTCAAGATCTCCTAGCGGGATGAACACCGGGGAGCTGTTTTTT
TRBV2	TRBJ2-5	TRBD2	.	CASLRLAGGETQYF	TGTGCCAGCCTAAGACTAGCGGGGGGGGAGACCCAGTACTTC
TRBV18	TRBJ2-6	TRBD1	.	CASSLGQGSGANVLTF	TGTGCCAGCTCACTGGGACAGGGCTCTGGGGCCAACGTCCTGACTTTC
TRBV18	TRBJ1-1	.	.	CASSPQGLPTEAFF	TGTGCCAGCTCACCACAGGGGCTCCCCACTGAAGCTTTCTTT
TRBV11-2	TRBJ2-3	.	.	CASSSRGDSTDTQYF	TGTGCCAGCAGCTCTCGAGGGGATAGCACAGATACGCAGTATTTT
TRBV9	TRBJ1-6	.	.	CASSAEDYNSPLHF	TGTGCCAGCAGCGCGGAGGACTATAATTCACCCCTCCACTTT
TRBV5-8	TRBJ2-1	.	.	CASSLSSYNEQFF	TGTGCCAGCAGTCTCAGCTCCTACAATGAGCAGTTCTTC
TRBV20-1	TRBJ1-6	.	.	CSARDGGPGRF	TGCAGTGCTAGAGATGGGGGGCCCGGGCGCTTT
TRBV7-6	TRBJ1-1	.	.	CASSLLFGGNTEAFF	TGTGCCAGCAGCTTACTCTTTGGGGGGAACACTGAAGCTTTCTTT
TRBV30	TRBJ1-2	.	.	CAWSLPGTHYTF	TGTGCCTGGAGTCTCCCGGGCACCCACTACACCTTC
TRBV27	TRBJ2-1	.	.	CASSLQRISSYNEQFF	TGTGCCAGCAGTTTACAGCGGATTAGCTCCTACAATGAGCAGTTCTTC
TRBV30	TRBJ2-7	TRBD1	.	CAWGRDSSLEQYF	TGTGCCTGGGGACGGGACAGTAGCTTGGAGCAGTACTTC
TRBV19	TRBJ2-6	TRBD1	.	CASSTQGQANSGANVLTF	TGTGCCAGTAGTACCCAGGGACAGGCCAACTCTGGGGCCAACGTCCTGACTTTC
TRBV20-1	TRBJ2-3	.	.	CSAVEDTQYF	TGCAGTGCTGTGGAAGATACGCAGTATTTT
TRBV27	TRBJ2-2	.	.	CASSSLGQGSRELFF	TGTGCCAGCAGTTCTTTGGGGCAGGGGTCCAGGGAGCTGTTTTTT
TRBV2	TRBJ2-2	TRBD1	few	CASRDRGRTGELFF	TGTGCCAGCAGGGACAGGGGTCGAACCGGGGAGCTGTTTTTT
TRBV10-3	TRBJ2-5	TRBD2	few	CAIRGLAGAQETQYF	TGTGCCATCAGAGGACTAGCGGGGGCCCAAGAGACCCAGTACTTC
TRBV19	TRBJ2-5	TRBD2	.	CASSKGGLVQETQYF	TGTGCCAGTAGCAAAGGAGGACTAGTTCAAGAGACCCAGTACTTC
TRBV7-8	TRBJ2-7	TRBD1	.	CASSEGVGQGAREQYF	TGTGCCAGCAGCGAGGGAGTCGGACAGGGGGCTCGAGAGCAGTACTTC
TRBV18	TRBJ2-5	.	.	CASSPVNTQGETQYF	TGTGCCAGCTCACCTGTAAACACTCAGGGAGAGACCCAGTACTTC
TRBV7-9	TRBJ1-4	.	once	CASSPGIEKLFF	TGTGCCAGCAGCCCGGGGATTGAAAAACTGTTTTTT
TRBV6-4	TRBJ2-5	TRBD2	.	CASSGGGRHGETQYF	TGTGCCAGCAGTGGAGGCGGGAGACATGGAGAGACCCAGTACTTC
TRBV5-6	TRBJ2-7	TRBD1	.	CASSFIGQGAVEQYF	TGTGCCAGCAGCTTTATTGGTCAGGGGGCGGTGGAGCAGTACTTC
TRBV6-5	TRBJ1-5	TRBD1	.	CASSQDRNQPQHF	TGTGCCAGCAGTCAGGACAGGAATCAGCCCCAGCATTTT
TRBV2	TRBJ1-5	.	few	CASKGVVAQPQHF	TGTGCCAGCAAGGGAGTTGTCGCCCAGCCCCAGCATTTT
TRBV2	TRBJ1-6	.	.	CASSPFLGNNSPLHF	TGTGCCAGCAGTCCGTTTTTAGGGAATAATTCACCCCTCCACTTT
TRBV6-4	TRBJ1-3	.	few	CASSGWTASSGNTIYF	TGTGCCAGCAGTGGGTGGACAGCCAGCTCTGGAAACACCATATATTTT
TRBV4-3	TRBJ2-7	.	.	CASSQGQGSYEQYF	TGCGCCAGCAGCCAAGGGCAGGGCTCCTACGAGCAGTACTTC
TRBV5-1	TRBJ2-1	.	.	CARDFARSYNEQFF	TGCGCCAGGGACTTTGCCAGGAGCTACAATGAGCAGTTCTTC
TRBV10-3	TRBJ1-5	TRBD1	few	CAIGADRGNQPQHF	TGTGCCATTGGGGCGGACAGGGGGAATCAGCCCCAGCATTTT
TRBV19	TRBJ1-2	.	.	CASSMDASYGYTF	TGTGCCAGTAGTATGGACGCCTCCTATGGCTACACCTTC
TRBV3-2	TRBJ2-7	.	.	CASPGEQYF	TGTGCCAGCCCGGGGGAGCAGTACTTC
TRBV2	TRBJ1-2	.	.	CASRRGGSSNYGYTF	TGTGCCAGCCGGAGAGGGGGGTCCTCTAACTATGGCTACACCTTC
TRBV30	TRBJ1-2	.	once	CAWSVTGRWGYTF	TGTGCCTGGAGTGTGACTGGCCGCTGGGGCTACACCTTC
TRBV9	TRBJ2-2	.	few	CASSPYTGELFF	TGTGCCAGCAGCCCCTACACCGGGGAGCTGTTTTTT
TRBV29-1	TRBJ1-1	.	.	CSVTRGRNTEAFF	TGCAGCGTTACCCGGGGCCGGAACACTGAAGCTTTCTTT
TRBV5-1	TRBJ1-1	.	.	CASSKTGGAPEAFF	TGCGCCAGCAGCAAAACCGGCGGGGCCCCTGAAGCTTTCTTT
TRBV10-3	TRBJ2-1	.	.	CAITRGDEQFF	TGTGCCATCACCCGAGGGGATGAGCAGTTCTTC
TRBV6-5	TRBJ2-2	.	.	CASSQPGLRAGELFF	TGTGCCAGCAGTCAGCCGGGACTCAGGGCCGGGGAGCTGTTTTTT
TRBV9	TRBJ1-2	.	.	CASSVASNLGLSGYTF	TGTGCCAGCAGCGTAGCTTCGAACCTGGGTTTAAGTGGCTACACCTTC
TRBV11-2	TRBJ2-5	TRBD2	.	CASSLGSGGQETQYF	TGTGCCAGCAGCTTAGGTAGCGGGGGACAAGAGACCCAGTACTTC
TRBV5-5	TRBJ2-1	.	.	CASSFLQGPYNEQFF	TGTGCCAGCAGCTTTCTACAGGGTCCCTACAATGAGCAGTTCTTC
TRBV18	TRBJ2-3	.	.	CASSPARTGTDTQYF	TGTGCCAGCTCACCTGCTAGGACGGGGACAGATACGCAGTATTTT
TRBV6-6	TRBJ2-1	.	.	CASSDVSSYNEQFF	TGTGCCAGCAGTGACGTCAGCTCCTACAATGAGCAGTTCTTC
TRBV30	TRBJ1-1	.	few	CAWSGDGEAFF	TGTGCCTGGAGTGGCGACGGTGAAGCTTTCTTT
TRBV5-1	TRBJ1-1	.	.	CASSLGPQATEAFF	TGCGCCAGCAGCTTGGGGCCTCAAGCCACTGAAGCTTTCTTT
TRBV29-1	TRBJ2-3	.	.	CSVYTDTQYF	TGCAGCGTCTACACAGATACGCAGTATTTT
TRBV9	TRBJ2-5	TRBD2	.	CASSVTSGGIQETQYF	TGTGCCAGCAGCGTCACTAGCGGGGGGATTCAAGAGACCCAGTACTTC
TRBV6-1	TRBJ2-1	TRBD1	.	CASSRQGTLYNEQFF	TGTGCCAGCAGCCGACAGGGGACCCTTTACAATGAGCAGTTCTTC
TRBV5-1	TRBJ2-1	.	.	CASSLTSAPGRGEPQFF	TGCGCCAGCAGCTTGACCTCAGCACCGGGACGGGGCGAACCGCAGTTCTTC